The present entry profiles one T cell receptor beta chain with its context. Its antigen is currently unknown. The assay was immunoSEQ multiplex PCR, and TCRdb's table has in-frame clones only and misses some. The sample consists of a few million clones, just over 90% of them appearing once. This sample is drawn from a study of shared clonotypes between healthy human individuals. Study-wide points: Clonotypes shared by all four donors outscored non-shared clonotypes in generation probability.

Naive CD8 isolation took CD45RO-negative cells positively selected for CCR7 and excluded terminally differentiated effector memory CD45RA+ cells. Donors comprised only Caucasian adults living in Nashville, Tennessee. This receptor was obtained from a man younger than 35 in good health. Some clones in this sample may be carry-over from other donors' samples. Sequencing was done on a sample of naive CD8+ T cells from PBMCs.

Here the CDR3 DNA reads TGTGCCATGGGCGGTGGGGACACCGGGGAGCTGTTTTTT. This translates into CAMGGGDTGELFF. V and J are TRBV10-3 and TRBJ2-2; D unclear. V dropped 9 bases and J dropped 3 bases, with 11 bases sitting between them. The length of the CDR3 is 13 residues. From germline, CDR1 is ENHRY and CDR2 SYGVKD.